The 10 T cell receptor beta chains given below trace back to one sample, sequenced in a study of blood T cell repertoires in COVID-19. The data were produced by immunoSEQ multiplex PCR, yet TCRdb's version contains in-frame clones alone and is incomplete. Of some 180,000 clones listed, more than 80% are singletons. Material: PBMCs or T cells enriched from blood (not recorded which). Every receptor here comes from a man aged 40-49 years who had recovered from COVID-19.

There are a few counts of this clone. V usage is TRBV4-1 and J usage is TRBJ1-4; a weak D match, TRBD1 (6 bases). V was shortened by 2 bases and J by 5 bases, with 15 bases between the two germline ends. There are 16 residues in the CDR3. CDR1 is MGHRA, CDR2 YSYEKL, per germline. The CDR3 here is CASSQYSGTRNEKLFF. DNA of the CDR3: TGCGCCAGCAGCCAATACTCCGGGACAAGAAATGAAAAACTGTTTTTT.

CDR3 nucleotide sequence: TGTGCCAGCAGCTTGGTGAGGGCTCCTGGAAACACCATATATTTT. This codes for CASSLVRAPGNTIYF. V usage is TRBV5-6 and J usage is TRBJ1-3; D ambiguous. The CDR3 has 15 amino acids. Germline V gene data show CDR1 as SGHDT and CDR2 as YYEEEE. With 0 bases removed from V and 2 bases from J, the gap between germline ends came to 9 bases.

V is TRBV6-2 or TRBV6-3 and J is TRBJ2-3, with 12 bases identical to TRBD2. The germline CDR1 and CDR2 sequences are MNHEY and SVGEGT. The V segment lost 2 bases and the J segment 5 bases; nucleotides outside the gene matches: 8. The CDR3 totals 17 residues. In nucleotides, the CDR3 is TGTGCCAGCAGTTACCTACTAGCGGGAGGCCGGGAAGATACGCAGTATTTT. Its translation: CASSYLLAGGREDTQYF.

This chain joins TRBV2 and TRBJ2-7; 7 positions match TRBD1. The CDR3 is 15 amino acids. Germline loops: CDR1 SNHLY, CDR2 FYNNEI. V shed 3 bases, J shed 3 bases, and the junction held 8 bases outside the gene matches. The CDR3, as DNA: TGTGCCAGCAGTGACGGGACAGTAGGTAACTACGAGCAGTACTTC. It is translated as CASSDGTVGNYEQYF.

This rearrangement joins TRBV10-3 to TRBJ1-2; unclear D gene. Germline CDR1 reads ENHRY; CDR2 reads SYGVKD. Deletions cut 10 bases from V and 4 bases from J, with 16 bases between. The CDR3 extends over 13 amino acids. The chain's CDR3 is CATTNPESYGYTF. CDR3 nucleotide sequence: TGTGCCACCACGAATCCGGAGAGCTATGGCTACACCTTC.

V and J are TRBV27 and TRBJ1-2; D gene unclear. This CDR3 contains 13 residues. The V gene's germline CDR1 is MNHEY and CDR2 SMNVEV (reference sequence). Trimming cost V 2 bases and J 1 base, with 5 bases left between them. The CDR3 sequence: CASSLGLNYGYTF. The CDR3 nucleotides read TGTGCCAGCAGTTTAGGACTTAACTATGGCTACACCTTC.

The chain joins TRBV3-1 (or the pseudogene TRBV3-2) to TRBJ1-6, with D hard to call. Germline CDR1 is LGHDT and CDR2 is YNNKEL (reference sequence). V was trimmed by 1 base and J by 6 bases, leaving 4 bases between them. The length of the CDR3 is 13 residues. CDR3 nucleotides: TGTGCCAGCAGCCAAGGGCTTAATTCACCCCTCCACTTT. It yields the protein CASSQGLNSPLHF.

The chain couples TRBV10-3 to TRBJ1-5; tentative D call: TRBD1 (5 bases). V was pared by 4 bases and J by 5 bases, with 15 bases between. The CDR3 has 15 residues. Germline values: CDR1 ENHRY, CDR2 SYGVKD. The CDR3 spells CAISVGLQGDQPQHF. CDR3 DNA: TGTGCCATCAGTGTGGGACTCCAAGGGGATCAGCCCCAGCATTTT.

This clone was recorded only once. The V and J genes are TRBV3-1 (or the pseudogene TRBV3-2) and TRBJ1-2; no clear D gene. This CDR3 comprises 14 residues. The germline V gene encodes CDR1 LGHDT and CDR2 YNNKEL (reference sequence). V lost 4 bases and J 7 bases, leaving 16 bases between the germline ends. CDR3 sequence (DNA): TGTGCCAGCAGCCCCCGGGATCTGATAGGTGGCTACACCTTC. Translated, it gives CASSPRDLIGGYTF.

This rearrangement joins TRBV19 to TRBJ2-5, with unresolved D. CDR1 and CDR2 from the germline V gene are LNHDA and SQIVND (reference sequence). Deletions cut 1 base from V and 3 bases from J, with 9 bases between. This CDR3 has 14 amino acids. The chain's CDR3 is CASSIGAEKETQYF. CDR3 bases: TGTGCCAGTAGTATAGGGGCCGAGAAAGAGACCCAGTACTTC.